Sequencing of this T cell receptor (beta chain) was carried out in a study of shared T cell receptors in the human thymus. The data were produced by immunoSEQ multiplex PCR, yet TCRdb's version contains in-frame clones alone and is incomplete. The sample yields 640,000 or so clones, about 87% seen once. With V trimmed by 0 bases and J by 4 bases, 0 bases remained unmatched. The CDR3 sequence is 13 residues long. Germline values: CDR1 SGHDT, CDR2 YYEEEE. This sample also appeared in a second study, on human thymus T cells. Per that study: Immunologically healthy infants in Finland undergoing congenital heart defect surgery were the donors. Corrective cardiac operations yielded the resected thymus tissue. An apparent bias in V and J gene usage was seen in thymic and blood repertoires. Unrelated individuals had highly overlapping thymic repertoires, as reported in related research.

The source material was thymocytes. This clonotype was obtained from a boy in the first two years of life with a congenital heart defect. This rearrangement joins TRBV5-6 to TRBJ2-5, with 7 bases aligning to TRBD1. CDR3 residues: CASSLGQGETQYF. Written as DNA, the CDR3 is TGTGCCAGCAGCTTGGGACAGGGAGAGACCCAGTACTTC. Using reference TRBV5-6 and TRBJ2-5 for the parts outside the CDR3, the full variable domain is DAGVTQSPTHLIKTRGQQVTLRCSPKSGHDTVSWYQQALGQGPQFIFQYYEEEERQRGNFPDRFSGHQFPNYSSELNVNALLLGDSALYLCASSLGQGETQYFGPGTRLLVL.